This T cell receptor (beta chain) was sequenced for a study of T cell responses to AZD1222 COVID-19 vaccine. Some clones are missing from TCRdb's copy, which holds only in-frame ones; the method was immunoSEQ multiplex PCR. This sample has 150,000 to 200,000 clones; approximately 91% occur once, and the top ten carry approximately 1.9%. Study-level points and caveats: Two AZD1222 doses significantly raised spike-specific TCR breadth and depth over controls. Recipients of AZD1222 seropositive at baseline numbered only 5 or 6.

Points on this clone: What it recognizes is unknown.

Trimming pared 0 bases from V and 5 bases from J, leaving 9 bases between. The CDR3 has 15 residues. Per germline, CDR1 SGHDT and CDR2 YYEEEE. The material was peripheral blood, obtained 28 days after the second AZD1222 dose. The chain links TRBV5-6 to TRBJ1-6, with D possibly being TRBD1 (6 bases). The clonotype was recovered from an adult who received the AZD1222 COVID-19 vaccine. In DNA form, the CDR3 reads TGTGCCAGCAGCTTGGGTGCAGGGGATAATTCACCCCTCCACTTT. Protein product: CASSLGAGDNSPLHF.